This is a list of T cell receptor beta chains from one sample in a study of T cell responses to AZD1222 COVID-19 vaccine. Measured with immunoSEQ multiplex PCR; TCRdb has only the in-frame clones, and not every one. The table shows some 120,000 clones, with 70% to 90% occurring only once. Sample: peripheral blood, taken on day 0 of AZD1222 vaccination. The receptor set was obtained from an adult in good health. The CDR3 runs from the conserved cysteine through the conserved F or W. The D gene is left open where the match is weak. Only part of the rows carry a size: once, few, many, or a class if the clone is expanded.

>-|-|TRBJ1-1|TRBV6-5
TGTGCCAGCACCAACCGGGACCTGAACACTGAAGCTTTCTTT
CASTNRDLNTEAFF
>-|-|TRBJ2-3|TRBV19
TGTGCCAGTAGCGCCCCCGGGGGCCTCACAGATACGCAGTATTTT
CASSAPGGLTDTQYF
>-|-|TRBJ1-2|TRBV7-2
TGTGCCAGCAGCTTAGATAAAGGCATGCCCTATGGCTACACCTTC
CASSLDKGMPYGYTF
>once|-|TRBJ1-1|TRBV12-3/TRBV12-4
TGTGCCAGCAACGGACAGAACCTAATAACTTTCTTT
CASNGQNLITFF
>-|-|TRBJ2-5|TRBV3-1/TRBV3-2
TGTGCCAGCAGCCAAGCGGCGGGGAGGGAGACCCAGTACTTC
CASSQAAGRETQYF
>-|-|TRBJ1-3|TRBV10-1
TGCGCCAGCAGATCCAGAGGTCAAGGAAACACCATATATTTT
CASRSRGQGNTIYF
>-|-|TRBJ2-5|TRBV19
TGTGCCAGTAGTATAGGACTCGGAAAGACCCAGTACTTC
CASSIGLGKTQYF
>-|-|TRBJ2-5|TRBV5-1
TGCGCCAGCAGCTTGGGCGGGGTTCACCAAGAGACCCAGTACTTC
CASSLGGVHQETQYF
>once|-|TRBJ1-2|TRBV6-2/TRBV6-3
TGTGCCAGCAGTTACTCGGCAGGGTCGCAGGGGCTTCGATATGGCTACACCTTC
CASSYSAGSQGLRYGYTF
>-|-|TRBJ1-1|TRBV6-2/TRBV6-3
TGTGCCAGCAGTTACTTTCCAGGGGCTGCTTTCTTT
CASSYFPGAAFF
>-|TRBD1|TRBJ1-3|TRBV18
TGTGCCAGCTACCCTCCACAGGGGCAATTTCTCCGAGGCTCTGGAAACACCATATATTTT
CASYPPQGQFLRGSGNTIYF
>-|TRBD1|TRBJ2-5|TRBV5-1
TGCGCCAGCAGCTTGGCCGGGACAGGGAATGACTTC
CASSLAGTGNDF
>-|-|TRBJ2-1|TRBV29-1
TGCAGCGTTCCCCCGGCTAGTAGGTCCAATGAGCAGTTCTTC
CSVPPASRSNEQFF
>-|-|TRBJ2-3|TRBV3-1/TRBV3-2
TGTGCCAGCAGCTCTCTAGGGTTCCGGGTACATACGCAGTATTTT
CASSSLGFRVHTQYF
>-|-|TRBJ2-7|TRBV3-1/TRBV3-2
TGTGCCAGCAGCCAAGAAACATACGAGCAGTACTTC
CASSQETYEQYF
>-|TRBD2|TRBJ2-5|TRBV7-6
TGTGCCAGCAGCTCCCCCCTGGGGTTGGCTAGCGGGGGGTTAAGCCGAGAGACCCAGTACTTC
CASSSPLGLASGGLSRETQYF
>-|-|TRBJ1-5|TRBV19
TGTGCCAGTAGTCTTCGGGACATTAGCAATCAGCCCCAGCATTTT
CASSLRDISNQPQHF
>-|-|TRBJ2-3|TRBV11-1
TGTGCCAGCCATGGACAGTTCACAGATACGCAGTATTTT
CASHGQFTDTQYF
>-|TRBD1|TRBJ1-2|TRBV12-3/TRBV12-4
TGTGCCAGCAGTTTAGTCAGGGGGTATGGCTACACCTTC
CASSLVRGYGYTF
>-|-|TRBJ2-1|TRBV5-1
TGCGCCAGCAGCTTGCTAGTAGCCTCTTACAATGAGCAGTTCTTC
CASSLLVASYNEQFF
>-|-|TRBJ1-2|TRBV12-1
TGTGCCAGCAGCCGCCGTCGGGTACCTACTAACTATGGCTACACCTTC
CASSRRRVPTNYGYTF
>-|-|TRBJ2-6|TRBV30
TGTGCCTGGAGTGTAGGGGGCTCTGGGGCCAACGTCCTGACTTTC
CAWSVGGSGANVLTF
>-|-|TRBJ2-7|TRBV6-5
TGTGCCAGCACGAAACTAGCCGCCGAGGGGTACGAGCAGTACTTC
CASTKLAAEGYEQYF
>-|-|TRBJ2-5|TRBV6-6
TGTGCCAGCAGACAGGAAGAGACCCAGTACTTC
CASRQEETQYF
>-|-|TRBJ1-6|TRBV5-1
TGCGCCAGCAGAAACGAATATAATTCACCCCTCCACTTT
CASRNEYNSPLHF
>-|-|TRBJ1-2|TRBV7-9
TGTGCCAGCAGCTTAACGTCCGGGACTGAGTTCTATGGCTACACCTTC
CASSLTSGTEFYGYTF
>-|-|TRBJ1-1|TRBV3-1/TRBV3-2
TGTGCCAGCAGCCCCCCAGTGGGGCCGGGGGCTTTCTTT
CASSPPVGPGAFF
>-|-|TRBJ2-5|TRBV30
TGTGCCTGGAGTGTGAGGGGCAGAGAGACCCAGTACTTC
CAWSVRGRETQYF
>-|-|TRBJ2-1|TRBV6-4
TGTGCCAGCTCGAGACGGACGGGACCCTACAATGAGCAGTTCTTC
CASSRRTGPYNEQFF
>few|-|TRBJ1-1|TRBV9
TGTGCCAGCAGTGGTCAGGGCCGGGATGAAGCTTTCTTT
CASSGQGRDEAFF
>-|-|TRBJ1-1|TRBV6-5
TGTGCCAGCAGTTACTCGATTTATACCCCTGAAGCTTTCTTT
CASSYSIYTPEAFF
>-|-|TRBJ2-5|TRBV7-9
TGTGCCAGCAGCTTAGCGAGGACGCTTGGCAGGAGTGAAGAGACCCAGTACTTC
CASSLARTLGRSEETQYF
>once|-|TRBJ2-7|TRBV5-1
TGCGCCAGCAGCCTGGGACCAGATAATAACGAGCAGTACTTC
CASSLGPDNNEQYF
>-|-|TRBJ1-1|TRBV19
TGTGCCAGTAGCACACAGCTTAACACTGAAGCTTTCTTT
CASSTQLNTEAFF
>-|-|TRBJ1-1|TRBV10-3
TGTGCCATCAGTGAGAGTCGGGGGACACTCGAGATCCTGAACACTGAAGCTTTCTTT
CAISESRGTLEILNTEAFF
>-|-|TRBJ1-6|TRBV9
TGTGCCAGCAGCGCTCGGACAGACCTGGGCCCCCTCCACTTT
CASSARTDLGPLHF
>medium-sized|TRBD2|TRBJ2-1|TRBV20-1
TGCAGTGCTAGAGGGCTAGCGGGAGTGTTCTTC
CSARGLAGVFF
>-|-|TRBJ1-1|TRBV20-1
TGCAGTGCTAGTCCAATCAATGAAGCTTTCTTT
CSASPINEAFF
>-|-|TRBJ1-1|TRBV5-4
TGTGCCAGCAGCCCCCAACAGGGTGGGACTGAAGCTTTCTTT
CASSPQQGGTEAFF
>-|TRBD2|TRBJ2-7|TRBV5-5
TGTGCCAGCAGCTTGGGACTAGCGGTCTCCTACGAGCAGTACTTC
CASSLGLAVSYEQYF
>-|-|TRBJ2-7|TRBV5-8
TGTGCCAGCAGCTTGGCCGGCAGATACTACGAGCAGTACTTC
CASSLAGRYYEQYF